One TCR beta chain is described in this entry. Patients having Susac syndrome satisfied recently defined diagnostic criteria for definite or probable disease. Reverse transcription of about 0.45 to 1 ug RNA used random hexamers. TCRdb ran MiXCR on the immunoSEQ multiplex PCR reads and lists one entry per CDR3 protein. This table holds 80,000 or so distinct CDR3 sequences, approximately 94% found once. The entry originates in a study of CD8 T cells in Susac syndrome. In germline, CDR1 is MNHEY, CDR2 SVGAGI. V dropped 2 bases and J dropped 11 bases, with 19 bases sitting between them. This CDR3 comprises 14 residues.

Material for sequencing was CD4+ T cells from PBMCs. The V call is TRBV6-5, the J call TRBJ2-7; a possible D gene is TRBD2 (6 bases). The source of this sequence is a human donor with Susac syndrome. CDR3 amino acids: CASSYGSGRGEKYF. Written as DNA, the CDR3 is TGTGCCAGCAGTTACGGAAGTGGTCGCGGGGAGAAGTACTTC.